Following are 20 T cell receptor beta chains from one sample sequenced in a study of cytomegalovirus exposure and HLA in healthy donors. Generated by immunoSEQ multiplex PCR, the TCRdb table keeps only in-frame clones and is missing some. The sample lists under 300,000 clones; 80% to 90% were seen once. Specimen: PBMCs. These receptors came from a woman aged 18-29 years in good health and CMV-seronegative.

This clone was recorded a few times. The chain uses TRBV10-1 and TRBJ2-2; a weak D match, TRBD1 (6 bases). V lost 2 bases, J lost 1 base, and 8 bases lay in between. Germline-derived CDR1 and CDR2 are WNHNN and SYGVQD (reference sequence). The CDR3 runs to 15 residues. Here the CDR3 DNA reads TGCGCCAGCAGTGAGCCGGGACAGAACACCGGGGAGCTGTTTTTT. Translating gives CASSEPGQNTGELFF.

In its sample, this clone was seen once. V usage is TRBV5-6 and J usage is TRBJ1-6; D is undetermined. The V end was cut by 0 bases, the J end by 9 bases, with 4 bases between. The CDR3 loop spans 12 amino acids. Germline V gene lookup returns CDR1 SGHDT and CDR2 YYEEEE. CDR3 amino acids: CASSLASSPLHF. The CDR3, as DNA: TGTGCCAGCAGCTTGGCTAGTTCACCCCTCCACTTT.

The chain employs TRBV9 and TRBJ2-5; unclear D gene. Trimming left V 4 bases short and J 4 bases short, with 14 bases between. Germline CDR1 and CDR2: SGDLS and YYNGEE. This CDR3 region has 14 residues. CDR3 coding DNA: TGTGCCAGCAGCCTCCGAACAGATTTAGAGACCCAGTACTTC. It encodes CASSLRTDLETQYF.

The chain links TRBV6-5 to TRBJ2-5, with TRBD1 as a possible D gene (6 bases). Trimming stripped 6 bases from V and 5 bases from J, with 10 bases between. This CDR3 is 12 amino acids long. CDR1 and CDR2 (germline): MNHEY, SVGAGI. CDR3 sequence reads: CASRQGPETQYF. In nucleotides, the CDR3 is TGTGCCAGCAGACAGGGTCCCGAGACCCAGTACTTC.

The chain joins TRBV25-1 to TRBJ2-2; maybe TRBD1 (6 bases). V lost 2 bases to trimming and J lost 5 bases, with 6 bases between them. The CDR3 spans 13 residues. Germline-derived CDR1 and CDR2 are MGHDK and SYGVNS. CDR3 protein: CASSEQGTGELFF. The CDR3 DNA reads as TGTGCCAGCAGTGAACAGGGGACCGGGGAGCTGTTTTTT. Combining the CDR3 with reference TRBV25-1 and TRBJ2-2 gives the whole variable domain EADIYQTPRYLVIGTGKKITLECSQTMGHDKMYWYQQDPGMELHLIHYSYGVNSTEKGDLSSESTVSRIRTEHFPLTLESARPSHTSQYLCASSEQGTGELFFGEGSRLTVL.

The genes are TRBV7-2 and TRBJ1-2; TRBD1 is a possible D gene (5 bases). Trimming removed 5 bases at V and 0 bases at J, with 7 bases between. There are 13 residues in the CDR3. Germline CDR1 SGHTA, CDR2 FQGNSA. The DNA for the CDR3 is TGTGCCAGCAGCGGGACTGCTAACTATGGCTACACCTTC. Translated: CASSGTANYGYTF. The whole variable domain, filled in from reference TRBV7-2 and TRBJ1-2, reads GAGVSQSPSNKVTEKGKDVELRCDPISGHTALYWYRQSLGQGLEFLIYFQGNSAPDKSGLPSDRFSAERTGGSVSTLTIQRTQQEDSAVYLCASSGTANYGYTFGSGTRLTVV.

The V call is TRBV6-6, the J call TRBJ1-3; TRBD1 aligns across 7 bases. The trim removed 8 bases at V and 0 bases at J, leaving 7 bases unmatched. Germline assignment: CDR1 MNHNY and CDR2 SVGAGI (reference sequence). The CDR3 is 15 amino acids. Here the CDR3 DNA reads TGTGCCAGCGGGGGAGGACAGGTCTCTGGAAACACCATATATTTT. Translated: CASGGGQVSGNTIYF.

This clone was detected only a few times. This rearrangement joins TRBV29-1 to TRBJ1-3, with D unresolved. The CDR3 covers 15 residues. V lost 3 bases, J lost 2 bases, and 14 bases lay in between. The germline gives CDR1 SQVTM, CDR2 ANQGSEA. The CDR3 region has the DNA TGCAGCGTTGATATTTCGGGAGAGACTGGAAACACCATATATTTT. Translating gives CSVDISGETGNTIYF.

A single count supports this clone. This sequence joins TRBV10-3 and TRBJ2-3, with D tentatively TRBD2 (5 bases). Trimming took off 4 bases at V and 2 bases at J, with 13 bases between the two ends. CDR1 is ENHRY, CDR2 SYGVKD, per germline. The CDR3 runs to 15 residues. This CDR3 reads CAISASLRDTDTQYF. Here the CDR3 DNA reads TGTGCCATCAGTGCAAGCCTCCGGGACACAGATACGCAGTATTTT.

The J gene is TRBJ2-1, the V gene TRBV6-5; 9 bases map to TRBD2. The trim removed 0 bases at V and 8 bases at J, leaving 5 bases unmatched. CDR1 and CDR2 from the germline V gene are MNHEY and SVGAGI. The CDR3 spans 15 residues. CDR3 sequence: CASSYSGTSFHEQFF. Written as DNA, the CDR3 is TGTGCCAGCAGTTACTCCGGGACTAGCTTCCATGAGCAGTTCTTC.

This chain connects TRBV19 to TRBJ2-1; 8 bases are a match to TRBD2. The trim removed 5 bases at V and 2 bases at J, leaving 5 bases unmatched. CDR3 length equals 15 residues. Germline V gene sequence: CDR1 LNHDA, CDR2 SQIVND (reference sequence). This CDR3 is CASSHQRGPYNEQFF. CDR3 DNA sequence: TGTGCCAGTAGTCACCAGCGGGGGCCCTACAATGAGCAGTTCTTC.

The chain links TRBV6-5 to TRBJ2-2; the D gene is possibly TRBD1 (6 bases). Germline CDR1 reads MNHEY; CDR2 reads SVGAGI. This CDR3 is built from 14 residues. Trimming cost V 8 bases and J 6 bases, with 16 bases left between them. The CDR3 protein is CASAGTPSPGELFF. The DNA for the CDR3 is TGTGCCAGCGCCGGGACACCCTCCCCCGGGGAGCTGTTTTTT.

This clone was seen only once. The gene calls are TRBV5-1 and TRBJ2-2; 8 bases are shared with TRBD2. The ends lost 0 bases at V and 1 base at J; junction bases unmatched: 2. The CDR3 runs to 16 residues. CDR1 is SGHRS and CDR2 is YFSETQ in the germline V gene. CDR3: CASSLAGGRNTGELFF. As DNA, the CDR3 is TGCGCCAGCAGCTTGGCGGGGGGGCGGAACACCGGGGAGCTGTTTTTT.

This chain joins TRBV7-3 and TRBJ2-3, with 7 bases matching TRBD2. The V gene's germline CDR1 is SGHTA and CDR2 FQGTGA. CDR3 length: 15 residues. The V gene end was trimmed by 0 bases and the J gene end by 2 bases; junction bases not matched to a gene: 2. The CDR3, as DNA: TGTGCCAGCAGCTTAACCGGGGGGACCACAGATACGCAGTATTTT. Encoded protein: CASSLTGGTTDTQYF.

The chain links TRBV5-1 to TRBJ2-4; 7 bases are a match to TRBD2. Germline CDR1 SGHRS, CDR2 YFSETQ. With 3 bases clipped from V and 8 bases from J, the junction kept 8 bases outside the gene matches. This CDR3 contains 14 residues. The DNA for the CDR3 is TGCGCCAGCAGCTCGGGGACTAACCGGGACATTCAGTACTTC. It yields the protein CASSSGTNRDIQYF.

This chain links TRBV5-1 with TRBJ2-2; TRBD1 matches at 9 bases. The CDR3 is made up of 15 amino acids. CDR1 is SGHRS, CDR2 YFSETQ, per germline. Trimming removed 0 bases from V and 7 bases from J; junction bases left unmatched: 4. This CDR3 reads CASSLEGTGNGELFF. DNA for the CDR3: TGCGCCAGCAGCTTGGAAGGGACAGGGAACGGGGAGCTGTTTTTT.

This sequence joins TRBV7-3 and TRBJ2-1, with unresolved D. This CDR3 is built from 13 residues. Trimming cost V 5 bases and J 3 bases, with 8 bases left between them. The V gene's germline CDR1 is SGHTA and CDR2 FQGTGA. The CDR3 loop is CASSRAFYNEQFF. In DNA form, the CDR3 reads TGTGCCAGCAGCAGAGCGTTCTACAATGAGCAGTTCTTC.

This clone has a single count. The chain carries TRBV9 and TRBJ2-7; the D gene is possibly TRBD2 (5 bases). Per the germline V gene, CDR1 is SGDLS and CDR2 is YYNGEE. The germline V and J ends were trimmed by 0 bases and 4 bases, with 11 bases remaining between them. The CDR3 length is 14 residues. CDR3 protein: CASSVGLASYEQYF. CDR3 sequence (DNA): TGTGCCAGCAGCGTAGGCCTAGCTAGTTACGAGCAGTACTTC.

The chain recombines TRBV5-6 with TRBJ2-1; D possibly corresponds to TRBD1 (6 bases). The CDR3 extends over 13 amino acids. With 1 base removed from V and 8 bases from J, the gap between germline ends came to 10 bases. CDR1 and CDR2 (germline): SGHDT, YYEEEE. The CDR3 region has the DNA TGTGCCAGCAGCTTGAGTGGGGGCCATGAGCAGTTCTTC. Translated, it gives CASSLSGGHEQFF.

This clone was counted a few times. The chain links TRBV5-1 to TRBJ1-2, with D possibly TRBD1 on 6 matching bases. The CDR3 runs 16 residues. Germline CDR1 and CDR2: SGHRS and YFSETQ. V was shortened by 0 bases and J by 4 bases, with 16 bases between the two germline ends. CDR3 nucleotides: TGCGCCAGCAGCTTGGCGGGGGGGGCCGAGACCTATGGCTACACCTTC. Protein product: CASSLAGGAETYGYTF. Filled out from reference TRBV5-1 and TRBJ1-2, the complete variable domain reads KAGVTQTPRYLIKTRGQQVTLSCSPISGHRSVSWYQQTPGQGLQFLFEYFSETQRNKGNFPGRFSGRQFSNSRSEMNVSTLELGDSALYLCASSLAGGAETYGYTFGSGTRLTVV.